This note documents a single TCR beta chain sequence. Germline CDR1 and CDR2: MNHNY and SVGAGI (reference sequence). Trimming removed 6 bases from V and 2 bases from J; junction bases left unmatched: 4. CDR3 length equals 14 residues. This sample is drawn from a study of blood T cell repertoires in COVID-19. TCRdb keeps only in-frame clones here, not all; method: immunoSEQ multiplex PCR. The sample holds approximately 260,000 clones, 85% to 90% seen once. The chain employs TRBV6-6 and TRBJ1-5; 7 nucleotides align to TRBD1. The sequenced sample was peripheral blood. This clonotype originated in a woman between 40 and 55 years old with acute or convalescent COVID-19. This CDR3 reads CASRDRAGNQPQHF. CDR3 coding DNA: TGTGCCAGCAGAGACAGGGCGGGCAATCAGCCCCAGCATTTT.